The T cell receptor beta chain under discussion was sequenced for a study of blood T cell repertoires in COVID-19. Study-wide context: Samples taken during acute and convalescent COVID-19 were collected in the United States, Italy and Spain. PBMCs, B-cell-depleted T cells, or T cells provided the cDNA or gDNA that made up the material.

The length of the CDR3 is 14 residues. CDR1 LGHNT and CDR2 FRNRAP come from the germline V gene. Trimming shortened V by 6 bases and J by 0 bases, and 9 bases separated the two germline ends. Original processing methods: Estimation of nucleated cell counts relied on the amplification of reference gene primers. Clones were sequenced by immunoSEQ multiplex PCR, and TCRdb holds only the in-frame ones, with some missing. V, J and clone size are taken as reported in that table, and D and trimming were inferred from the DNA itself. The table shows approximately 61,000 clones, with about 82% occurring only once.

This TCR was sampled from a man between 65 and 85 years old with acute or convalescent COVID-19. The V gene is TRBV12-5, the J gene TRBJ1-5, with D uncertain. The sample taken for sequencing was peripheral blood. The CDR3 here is CASGLSYSNQPQHF. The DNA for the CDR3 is TGTGCTAGTGGCCTCTCTTATAGCAATCAGCCCCAGCATTTT.